Listed below are T cell receptor beta chains from one sample, sequenced in a study of human T cells and chemical hapten exposure. In TCRdb, the RACE reads were re-called with MiXCR into one record per CDR3 protein. This sample has roughly 52,000 distinct CDR3 sequences; more than 9% occur once, and the top ten carry over 1.5%. The specimen comprised whole blood, sampled in connection with sensitization to the hapten diphenylcyclopropenone (DPC). The origin of the receptors is a woman in her 50s with alopecia areata. Some clones in this sample may be carry-over from other donors' samples. The CDR3 runs from the conserved cysteine through the conserved F or W. D genes are given only for firm matches. Some rows have no size entry. The others give once, few or many, or a class for an expanded clone.

d_gene	j_gene	abundance	v_gene	CDR3nt	CDR3aa
-	TRBJ2-4	-	TRBV10-3	TGTGCCATCAGTGATGGGACCTTAGCCAAAAACATTCAGTACTTC	CAISDGTLAKNIQYF
-	TRBJ2-7	few	TRBV6-5	TGTGCCAGCAGCCTCCGTGACACGAGCTCCTACGAGCAGTACTTC	CASSLRDTSSYEQYF
-	TRBJ2-6	-	TRBV28	TGTGCCAGCAGTTCATATGGGCTTGGGAACGTCCTGACTTTC	CASSSYGLGNVLTF
-	TRBJ2-7	few	TRBV28	TGTGCCAGCAGGGCCAGTAGCTACGAGCAGTACTTC	CASRASSYEQYF
-	TRBJ2-3	many	TRBV5-5	TGTGCCAGCCACCTCTCCGCGTGGCGGGCGGACACAGATACGCAGTATTTT	CASHLSAWRADTDTQYF
-	TRBJ2-2	-	TRBV6-5	TGTGCCAGCAGCCACGGACTGGTGGCTACCGGGGAGCTGTTTTTT	CASSHGLVATGELFF
-	TRBJ2-1	-	TRBV7-9	TGTGCCAGCACCCACAGGGCGCCCTACAATGAGCAGTTCTTC	CASTHRAPYNEQFF
TRBD1	TRBJ1-1	-	TRBV18	TGTGCCAGCTCACCAACAGGGGCCAGCACTGAAGCTTTCTTT	CASSPTGASTEAFF
TRBD2	TRBJ2-3	-	TRBV12-3/TRBV12-4	TGTGCCAGCACCGGGGGGACGGATACGCAGTATTTT	CASTGGTDTQYF
-	TRBJ1-4	-	TRBV13	TGTGCCAGCAGCTTAGTAGGCTTCCAGGATCGAAAACTGTTTTTT	CASSLVGFQDRKLFF
-	TRBJ1-1	-	TRBV12-3/TRBV12-4	TGTGCCAGCAGTCTTACAGCGAGTACGAACACTGAAGCTTTCTTT	CASSLTASTNTEAFF
TRBD2	TRBJ2-3	-	TRBV7-9	TGTGCCAGTGCGTGGCGGGGGAGTGGGACAGATACGCAGTATTTT	CASAWRGSGTDTQYF
TRBD1	TRBJ1-6	few	TRBV6-1	TGTGCCAGCAGTGAAGCTCTATTGGGGACAGCCTATAATTCACCCCTCCACTTT	CASSEALLGTAYNSPLHF
TRBD1	TRBJ1-2	few	TRBV5-1	TGCGCCAGCAGCTTGGAGGACAGGCTCTATGGCTACACCTTC	CASSLEDRLYGYTF
-	TRBJ2-2	few	TRBV2	TGTGCCAGCAGTGAACAGGGGACTACCGGGGAGCTGTTTTTT	CASSEQGTTGELFF
-	TRBJ2-3	-	TRBV5-1	TGCGCCAGCAGCACGGGACTCGGCACAGATACGCAGTATTTT	CASSTGLGTDTQYF
-	TRBJ2-7	-	TRBV29-1	TGCAGCGTTAACCCCACCGGGACCTACGAGCAGTACTTC	CSVNPTGTYEQYF
-	TRBJ1-3	-	TRBV7-6	TGTGCCAGCAGCTTAATCCCGACAGGCTCGGGCAACACCATATATTTT	CASSLIPTGSGNTIYF
-	TRBJ2-3	-	TRBV6-5	TGTGCCAGCAGTTACGGCGAGCAGGGGTTTACAGATACGCAGTATTTT	CASSYGEQGFTDTQYF
-	TRBJ2-5	-	TRBV10-3	TGTGCCATCAGCCAGACAGAGAACCAAGAGACCCAGTACTTC	CAISQTENQETQYF
-	TRBJ1-6	many	TRBV6-5	TGTGCCAGCAGATCCGAAAATTCACCCCTCCACTTT	CASRSENSPLHF
TRBD2	TRBJ2-3	few	TRBV27	TGTGCCAGCAGTTTACAGCGGGGGGCCACAGATACGCAGTATTTT	CASSLQRGATDTQYF
TRBD2	TRBJ2-1	few	TRBV28	TGTGCCAGCCGTTGGACTAGCGGGAGAACCAATCAGTTCTTC	CASRWTSGRTNQFF
-	TRBJ2-3	few	TRBV3-1	TGTGCCAGCAGCCAAGCCGAAGATACGCAGTATTTT	CASSQAEDTQYF
-	TRBJ1-5	few	TRBV28	TGTGCCAGCAGTTTATCGTTCGGTGCAGCCCAGCATTTT	CASSLSFGAAQHF
-	TRBJ2-7	few	TRBV9	TGTGCCAGCAGCGTAGACAGGGCCCACGAGCAGTACTTC	CASSVDRAHEQYF
TRBD2	TRBJ2-3	many	TRBV18	TGTGCCAGCTCCCCTAGCGGGACGACAGATACGCAGTATTTT	CASSPSGTTDTQYF
-	TRBJ1-1	-	TRBV29-1	TGCAGCTTGGTAGGGGATATGAACACTGAAGCTTTCTTT	CSLVGDMNTEAFF
TRBD1	TRBJ2-5	few	TRBV6-2/TRBV6-3	TGTGCCAGCAGTCCCCCGGGACAGAAAGAGACCCAGTACTTC	CASSPPGQKETQYF
-	TRBJ1-1	many	TRBV20-1	TGCAGTGCTAGTAGGACTGAAGCTTTCTTT	CSASRTEAFF
TRBD1	TRBJ2-7	-	TRBV29-1	TGCAGCGTTGGGGACAGCTCCTACGAGCAGTACTTC	CSVGDSSYEQYF
-	TRBJ1-5	many	TRBV7-8	TGTGCCAGCAGCTTAGATTCCAGGGCTAACAATCAGCCCCAGCATTTT	CASSLDSRANNQPQHF
-	TRBJ1-5	many	TRBV4-2	TGTGCCAGCAGCCAAGGTGGGGCAGGGGAACTCAATCAGCCCCAGCATTTT	CASSQGGAGELNQPQHF
TRBD1	TRBJ1-5	-	TRBV2	TGTGCCAGCACCTTGACAGGGGGCCGCAATCAGCCCCAGCATTTT	CASTLTGGRNQPQHF
TRBD2	TRBJ2-3	few	TRBV7-2	TGTGCCAGCAGCTTTTACAGCGGGAGAGGTGGCACAGATACGCAGTATTTT	CASSFYSGRGGTDTQYF
-	TRBJ1-1	many	TRBV18	TGTGCCAGCTCACCATTTGATTTGGCAGCTGAAGCTTTCTTT	CASSPFDLAAEAFF
-	TRBJ1-2	-	TRBV7-8	TGTGCCAGCAGCACCAGACAGACTTTACGTGGCTACACCTTC	CASSTRQTLRGYTF
-	TRBJ1-1	many	TRBV5-1	TGCGCCAGCAGCTTGGGGTCGGGACCTGAAGCTTTCTTT	CASSLGSGPEAFF
TRBD1	TRBJ1-1	many	TRBV29-1	TGCAGCGTTGAACAGGGGGGTATGAACACTGAAGCTTTCTTT	CSVEQGGMNTEAFF
TRBD1	TRBJ2-5	-	TRBV27	TGTGCCAGCAGTCAATCGACAGGGCAAGAGACCCAGTACTTC	CASSQSTGQETQYF
TRBD1	TRBJ1-6	-	TRBV6-5	TGTGCCAGCAGCTCCACCCTGGACAGGAATAATTCACCCCTCCACTTT	CASSSTLDRNNSPLHF
-	TRBJ2-7	few	TRBV10-3	TGTGCCATCAGTGAGACGGACAGAGAGTACTACGAGCAGTACTTC	CAISETDREYYEQYF
-	TRBJ1-1	few	TRBV20-1	TGCAGTGCTAGTCAGAAAGGGGTCGTCAACACTGAAGCTTTCTTT	CSASQKGVVNTEAFF
-	TRBJ1-2	few	TRBV21-1	TGTGCCAGCAGCAAAGTAAAACAGCTAAACTATGGCTACACCTTC	CASSKVKQLNYGYTF
-	TRBJ1-5	many	TRBV5-5	TGTGCCAGCAGCCGGGAGGGGGGCATGCAGCCCCAGCATTTT	CASSREGGMQPQHF
-	TRBJ2-5	few	TRBV29-1	TGCAGCGTTGGGAACCAAGAGACCCAGTACTTC	CSVGNQETQYF